Below are 5 T cell receptor beta chains sequenced from a single sample in a study of blood T cell repertoires in COVID-19. TCRdb's copy holds only in-frame clones and misses some; the assay was immunoSEQ multiplex PCR. The table shows approximately 170,000 clones, with about 86% occurring only once. Material: peripheral blood. All receptors derive from a woman aged 80 or older with acute or convalescent COVID-19.

The chain links TRBV12-3 or TRBV12-4 to TRBJ2-2; no clear D gene. The V end was cut by 2 bases, the J end by 8 bases, with 9 bases between. The CDR3 length is 13 residues. CDR3: CASSLSYSGELFF. DNA for the CDR3: TGTGCCAGCAGTTTAAGTTACTCGGGGGAGCTGTTTTTT.

The CDR3 sequence: CAWSPRGAKLLTSNQPQHF. Written as DNA, the CDR3 is TGTGCCTGGAGCCCTCGGGGGGCGAAGCTCCTAACTAGCAATCAGCCCCAGCATTTT. The genes are TRBV30 and TRBJ1-5; possible D gene TRBD1, 6 bases. The germline CDR1 and CDR2 sequences are GTSNPN and SVGIG (reference sequence). V shed 3 bases and J shed 0 bases, with 24 bases lying between them. The CDR3 spans 19 residues.

This sequence joins TRBV6-2 or TRBV6-3 and TRBJ1-1, with 11 bases aligning to TRBD1. Per the germline V gene, CDR1 is MNHEY and CDR2 is SVGEGT. The trim removed 2 bases at V and 4 bases at J, leaving 3 bases unmatched. There are 15 residues in the CDR3. For the CDR3, the DNA is TGTGCCAGCAGTTACCCCGGACAGGGGGCCACTGAAGCTTTCTTT. It yields the protein CASSYPGQGATEAFF.

With respect to this clone: A junction end diverges from the germline sequence, so it may reflect a read error. V and J are TRBV7-9 and TRBJ1-6; 9 positions agree with TRBD1. CDR1 and CDR2 from the germline V gene are SEHNR and FQNEAQ (reference sequence). The CDR3 sequence is 12 residues long. The CDR3 nucleotides are TGTGCCAGCAGCACCAACAGGGGGCCGGCTTCTTTT. Protein sequence: CASSTNRGPASF.

J is TRBJ1-1 and V is TRBV5-5; no reliable D call. Looked up from germline, CDR1 is SGHKS and CDR2 is YYEKEE (reference sequence). Trimming removed 4 bases from V and 6 bases from J, with 13 bases in between. The CDR3 contains 13 residues. CDR3 residues: CASSTEEYAEAFF. CDR3 bases: TGTGCCAGCAGCACTGAAGAGTACGCTGAAGCTTTCTTT.